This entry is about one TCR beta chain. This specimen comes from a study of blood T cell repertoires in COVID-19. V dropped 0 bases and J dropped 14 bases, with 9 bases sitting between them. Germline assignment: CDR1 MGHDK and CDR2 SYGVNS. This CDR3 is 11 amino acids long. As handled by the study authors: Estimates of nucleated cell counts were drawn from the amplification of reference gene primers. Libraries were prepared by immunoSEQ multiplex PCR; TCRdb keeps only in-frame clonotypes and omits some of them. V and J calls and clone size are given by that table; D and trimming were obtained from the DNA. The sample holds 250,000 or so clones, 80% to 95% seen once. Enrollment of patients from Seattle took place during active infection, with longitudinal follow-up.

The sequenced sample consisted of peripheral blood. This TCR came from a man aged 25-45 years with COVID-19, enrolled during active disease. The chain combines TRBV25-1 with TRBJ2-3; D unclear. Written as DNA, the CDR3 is TGTGCCAGCAGTGAATATTTTGGCCTGTATTTT. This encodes CASSEYFGLYF.